The subject of this entry is one T cell receptor beta chain. This record comes from a study of blood T cell repertoires in COVID-19. About the study: Samples came from the United States, Italy and Spain, spanning acute and convalescent COVID-19. PBMCs, B-cell-depleted T cells, or T cells were the source of the cDNA or gDNA that made up the material.

The germline V gene has CDR1 MDHEN and CDR2 SYDVKM. The CDR3 consists of 16 residues. V was pared by 4 bases and J by 6 bases, with 10 bases of the junction left unmatched. In the authors' workflow: Researchers report that nucleated cell counts were estimated from reference gene primer amplification. Repertoires were generated with immunoSEQ multiplex PCR, while TCRdb's copy carries only in-frame clones and drops some. V and J calls and clone size are copied from that table; D and trimming were computed from the DNA. Of under 200,000 clones detected, roughly 70% appear once; the ten largest clones hold around 3%.

The chain recombines TRBV28 with TRBJ2-3; the match to TRBD2 covers 10 bases. The receptor's source is a woman over 75 with acute or convalescent COVID-19. The sequenced material came from peripheral blood. The CDR3 spells CASSWGAASGSDTQYF. The DNA for the CDR3 is TGTGCCAGCAGTTGGGGGGCGGCTAGCGGGAGCGATACGCAGTATTTT.